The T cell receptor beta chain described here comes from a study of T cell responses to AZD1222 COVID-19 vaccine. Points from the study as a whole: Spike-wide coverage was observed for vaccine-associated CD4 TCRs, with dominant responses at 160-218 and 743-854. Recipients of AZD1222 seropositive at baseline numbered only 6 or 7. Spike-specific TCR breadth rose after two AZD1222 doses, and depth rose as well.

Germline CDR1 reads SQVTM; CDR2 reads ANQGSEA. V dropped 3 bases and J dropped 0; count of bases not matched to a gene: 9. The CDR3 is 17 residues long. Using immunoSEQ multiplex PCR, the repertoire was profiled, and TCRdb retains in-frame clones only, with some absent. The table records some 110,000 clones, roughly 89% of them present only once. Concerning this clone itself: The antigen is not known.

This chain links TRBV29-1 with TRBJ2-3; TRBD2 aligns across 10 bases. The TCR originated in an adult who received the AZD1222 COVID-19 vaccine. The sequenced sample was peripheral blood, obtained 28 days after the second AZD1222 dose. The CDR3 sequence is CSVDPASGSSSTDTQYF. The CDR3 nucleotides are TGCAGCGTTGACCCGGCTAGCGGGAGTTCTAGCACAGATACGCAGTATTTT.